This TCR beta chain was documented in a study of OX40 agonist ivuxolimab in advanced cancers. Turning to the study itself: Ivuxolimab, an agonistic anti-OX40 (CD134) antibody, was given to patients.

Study-level points and caveats: What antigens the expanded peripheral T cells recognized was never established. In a subset of nonresponders, normalized T-cell clonal expansion was also low.

Peripheral blood came from all dose cohorts at three timepoints. Germline CDR1 is MNHEY and CDR2 is SMNVEV (reference sequence). The CDR3 contains 15 residues. Trimming left V 6 bases short and J 9 bases short, with 18 bases between. Sequencing used immunoSEQ multiplex PCR; TCRdb keeps in-frame clones, though not all of them. The sample comprises roughly 86,000 clones, around nine tenths of which are singletons, and 1% to 1.3% rests with the top ten. In regard to this clone: Its target is unknown.

The material was CD4+ or CD8+ T cells sorted from blood, obtained in a trial of the OX40 agonist ivuxolimab. The sequence derives from an adult with an advanced solid tumor such as melanoma, head and neck, liver or kidney cancer. J is TRBJ1-6 and V is TRBV27; tentative D call: TRBD1 (6 bases). CDR3 sequence: CASSPGLGGLSPLHF. For the CDR3, the DNA is TGTGCCAGCAGCCCCGGTCTCGGGGGCCTTTCACCCCTCCACTTT.